This T cell receptor beta chain was identified during a study of blood T cell repertoires in COVID-19. Profiled with immunoSEQ multiplex PCR; TCRdb holds only in-frame clones, not every one. The table lists nearly 70,000 clones, nearly 90% of them singletons. Germline V CDR1 and CDR2: KGHSH, LQKENI. Deletions cut 2 bases from V and 5 bases from J, with 6 bases between. The CDR3 contains 13 residues. This chain connects TRBV18 to TRBJ2-2; a weak D match, TRBD1 (6 bases). The sequencing sample was made of peripheral blood. The TCR comes from a woman between 50 and 59 years old with COVID-19, enrolled during active disease. The CDR3 loop is CASSPGTTGELFF. CDR3 in DNA: TGTGCCAGCTCACCAGGGACAACCGGGGAGCTGTTTTTT.